Below, one T cell receptor beta chain is given with its context. Participants spanned ages about 18 to 100 years and resided in over 20 US areas. In assigning cohorts, the study relied on participant-reported clinical history. This specimen comes from a study of blood T cell repertoires in COVID-19. For the study at large: Nucleic acid was either cDNA or gDNA, and it came from T cells, B-cell-depleted T cells, or PBMCs.

V was trimmed by 4 bases and J by 1 base, leaving 10 bases between them. This CDR3 spans 14 amino acids. From germline, CDR1 is MNHGY and CDR2 SVAAGI. The protocol was immunoSEQ multiplex PCR, while the TCRdb copy is restricted to in-frame clones and leaves out a portion. Here the sample spans approximately 190,000 clones, around 83% being singletons. J is TRBJ2-5 and V is TRBV6-9; D is perhaps TRBD1 (5 bases). The sample consisted of PBMCs or T cells enriched from blood (not recorded which). The receptor was derived from a woman in her forties in a cohort exposed to, infected with or recovered from COVID-19 (not recorded which). The CDR3 loop reads CASSSTDTQETQYF. The DNA of the CDR3 is TGTGCCAGCAGTTCGACAGATACCCAAGAGACCCAGTACTTC.